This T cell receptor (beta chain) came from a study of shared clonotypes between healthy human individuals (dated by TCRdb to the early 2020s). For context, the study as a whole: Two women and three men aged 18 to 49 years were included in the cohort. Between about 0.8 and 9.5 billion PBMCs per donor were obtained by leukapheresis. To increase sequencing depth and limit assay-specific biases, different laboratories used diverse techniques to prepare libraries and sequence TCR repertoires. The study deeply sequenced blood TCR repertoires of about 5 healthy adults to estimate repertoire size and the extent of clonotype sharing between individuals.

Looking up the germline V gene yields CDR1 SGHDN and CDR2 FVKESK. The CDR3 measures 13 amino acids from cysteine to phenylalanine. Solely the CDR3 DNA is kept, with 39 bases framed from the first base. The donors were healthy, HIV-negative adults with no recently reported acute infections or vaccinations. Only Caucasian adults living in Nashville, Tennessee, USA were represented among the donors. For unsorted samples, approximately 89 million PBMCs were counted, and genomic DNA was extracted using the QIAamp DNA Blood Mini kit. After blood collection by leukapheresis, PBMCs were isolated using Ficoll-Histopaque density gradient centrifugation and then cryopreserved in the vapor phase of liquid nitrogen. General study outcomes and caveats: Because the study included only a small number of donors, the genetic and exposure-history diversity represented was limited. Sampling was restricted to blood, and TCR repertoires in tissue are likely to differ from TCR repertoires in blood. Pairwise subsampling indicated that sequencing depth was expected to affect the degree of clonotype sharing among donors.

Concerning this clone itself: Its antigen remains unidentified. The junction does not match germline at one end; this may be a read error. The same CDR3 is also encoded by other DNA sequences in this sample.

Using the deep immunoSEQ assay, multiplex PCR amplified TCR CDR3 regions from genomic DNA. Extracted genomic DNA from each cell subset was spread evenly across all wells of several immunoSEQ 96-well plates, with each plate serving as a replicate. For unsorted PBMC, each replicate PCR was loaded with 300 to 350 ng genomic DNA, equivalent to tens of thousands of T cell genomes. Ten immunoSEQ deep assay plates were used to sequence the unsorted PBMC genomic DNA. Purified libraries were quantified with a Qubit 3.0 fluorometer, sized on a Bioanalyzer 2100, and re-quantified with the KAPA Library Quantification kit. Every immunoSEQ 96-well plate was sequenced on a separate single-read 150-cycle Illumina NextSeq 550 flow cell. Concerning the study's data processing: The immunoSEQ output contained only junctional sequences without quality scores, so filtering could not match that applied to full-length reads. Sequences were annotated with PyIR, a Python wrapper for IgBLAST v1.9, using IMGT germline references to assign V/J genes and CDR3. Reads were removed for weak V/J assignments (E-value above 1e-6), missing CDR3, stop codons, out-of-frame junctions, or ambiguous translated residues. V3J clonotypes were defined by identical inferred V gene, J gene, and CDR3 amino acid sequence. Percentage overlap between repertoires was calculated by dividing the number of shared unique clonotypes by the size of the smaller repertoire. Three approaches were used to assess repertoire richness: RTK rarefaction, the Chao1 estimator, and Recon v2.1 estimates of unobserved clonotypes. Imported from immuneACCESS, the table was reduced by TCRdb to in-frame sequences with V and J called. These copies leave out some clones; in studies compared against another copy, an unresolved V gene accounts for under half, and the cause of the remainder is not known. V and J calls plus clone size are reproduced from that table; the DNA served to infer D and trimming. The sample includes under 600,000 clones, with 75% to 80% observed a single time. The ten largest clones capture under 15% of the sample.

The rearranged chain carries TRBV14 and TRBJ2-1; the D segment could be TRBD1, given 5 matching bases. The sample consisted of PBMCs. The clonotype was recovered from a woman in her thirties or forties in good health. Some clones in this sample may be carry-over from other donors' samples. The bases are TGTGCCAGCAGCCAAGAGCCCCAGGGATTAGGGGTCTTC. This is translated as CASSQEPQGLGVF.